The T cell receptor (beta chain) under discussion was sequenced for a study of control samples from healthy donors and cancer patients. Data came from immunoSEQ multiplex PCR; TCRdb stores just in-frame clones and leaves some out. The data show around 50,000 clones, approximately 86% seen once. The germline V gene encodes CDR1 SQVTM and CDR2 ANQGSEA. This CDR3 is 12 amino acids long. Trimming cost V 3 bases and J 0 bases, with 5 bases left between them. The TCR comes from a woman aged 50 to 60 with lung cancer. Sequenced sample: PBMCs. The genes are TRBV29-1 and TRBJ1-1, with D uncertain. The CDR3 sequence: CSVDSLNTEAFF. The DNA for the CDR3 is TGCAGCGTTGACAGCCTGAACACTGAAGCTTTCTTT.